This T cell receptor (beta chain) came from a study of blood T cell repertoires in COVID-19. Overall study context: Acute-phase and convalescent COVID-19 samples originated in the United States, Italy and Spain. The analysed material was cDNA or gDNA that came from T cells, B-cell-depleted T cells, or PBMCs.

Per the original methods: Quantification of nucleated cells was approximated via reference gene primer amplification. Assay used: immunoSEQ multiplex PCR; TCRdb lists only in-frame clones, some missing. V, J and clone size derive from that table, while D and trimming were established from the DNA sequence. Among about 180,000 clones, roughly 90% were seen once, and the ten largest hold 20% to 25%. Trimming removed 6 bases from V and 11 bases from J; junction bases left unmatched: 9. The germline V gene has CDR1 MDHEN and CDR2 SYDVKM. The CDR3 consists of 14 residues. The J gene is TRBJ1-6, the V gene TRBV28, with 8 bases fitting TRBD1. The source is a man between 70 and 80 years old with active or convalescent COVID-19. Sequencing input: peripheral blood. The CDR3 sequence: CASRRTGIGTPLHF. CDR3 in DNA: TGTGCCAGCAGAAGGACAGGGATCGGGACACCCCTCCACTTT.